This T cell receptor beta chain was documented in a study of CD8 T cells in Susac syndrome (dated by TCRdb to between 2017 and 2020). In terms of the full investigation: Whether CD8+ T cell activation and differentiation in Susac syndrome was antigen driven was tested using repertoire sequencing. General conclusions and limits of the study: The study acknowledged that relatively few individuals were included in the TCR sequencing and HLA analysis.

RNA was extracted using the RNeasy kit, and roughly 0.5 to 1 ug of the RNA was reverse transcribed with random hexamers. The immunoSEQ multiplex PCR assay, covering 54 Vbeta and 13 Jbeta segments, was used to amplify TCR beta CDR3 regions. To correct PCR amplification bias, a synthetic template baseline was used for both primer optimization and computational correction. From the authors' description of their analysis: Reads were annotated to V, D and J genes per IMGT and analyzed with immunoSEQ Analyzer, keeping only productive sequences. Clonality was computed as one minus Shannon entropy normalized by log2 of the number of productive unique sequences. For each patient and control, public and private clones were evaluated within the 100 most prevalent clones. Clones were defined as Susac-specific if absent from the healthy and MS cohorts, from 900 to 1,300 published viral clones and from other ImmuneACCESS disease sequences. TCRdb reworked the public reads: Q25 trimming with fastp, MiXCR clone assembly, productive beta chains retained. Identical CDR3 proteins give one entry, which carries the most common genes and DNA. Clone size and V and J calls follow TCRdb, not the original study. The sample records approximately 200,000 distinct CDR3 sequences, roughly 94% of which are singletons. Around 0.076% of the sample is held by the ten biggest clonotypes.

On this clonotype itself: Its antigen is not yet known. No qualities accompany the bases; no much larger clone lies one base away.

Peripheral blood CD8+ and CD4+ T cells from healthy donors, Susac syndrome patients and multiple sclerosis patients were profiled by high-throughput TCR beta sequencing. Treatment-naive patients with stable or active relapsing-remitting disease fulfilling revised McDonald criteria were used as multiple sclerosis controls. Bulk CD8+ and CD4+ T cells were purified magnetically by negative isolation, whereas CD8+ TEMRA cells were enriched by FACS. Blood was collected in EDTA tubes and processed within 24 hours, with PBMCs isolated through density gradient centrifugation. PBMCs destined for TCR sequencing were cryopreserved in liquid nitrogen and later thawed in a 37 °C water bath. Purity of sorted or isolated CD4+, CD8+ and CD8+ TEMRA cells was at least 90%. V is reduced by 3 bases and J by 4 bases, leaving a spacing of 13 bases between them. As encoded in the germline V gene (reference sequence), CDR1 is SEHNR while CDR2 is FQNEAQ. Inclusive of the bounding cysteine and phenylalanine, the CDR3 is 15 residues long. The sequence is cut down to CDR3 DNA, 45 bases in frame from base 1.

The sequencing input was CD4+ T cells from PBMCs. This receptor was taken from a human donor with multiple sclerosis. The chain is made from TRBV7-9 and TRBJ1-3; the D gene cannot be resolved reliably. The nucleotides read TGTGCCAGCAGCTTGACCGGCTTCTCAGGAAACACCATATATTTT. Its amino acids are CASSLTGFSGNTIYF.